Listed below are T cell receptor beta chains from one sample, sequenced in a study of CD8 T cells in Susac syndrome. Using its own MiXCR run on the immunoSEQ multiplex PCR reads, TCRdb lists one record per CDR3 protein. The table has hundreds of thousands of distinct CDR3 sequences, 85% to 95% seen once. Sequencing input: CD4+ T cells from PBMCs. The receptors derive from a human donor with multiple sclerosis. Both conserved end residues are part of each CDR3. A D gene is named only where the DNA matches it firmly. A clone size is listed for some rows: how often the clone was seen (once, few, many), or a class if it is expanded.

j_call v_call clone_size d_call cdr3_aa cdr3_nt
TRBJ2-2 TRBV29-1 . TRBD2 CSVTGTSGTNTGELFF TGCAGCGTTACCGGGACTAGCGGGACGAACACCGGGGAGCTGTTTTTT
TRBJ1-1 TRBV29-1 . TRBD1 CSPRQGPNTEAFF TGCAGCCCTAGACAGGGACCGAACACTGAAGCTTTCTTT
TRBJ1-6 TRBV14 . . CASSQDLNGTPLHF TGTGCCAGCAGCCAAGATCTAAATGGGACACCCCTCCACTTT
TRBJ2-5 TRBV28 . . CASTLGNSLAQYF TGTGCCAGCACCCTGGGGAACTCCTTGGCCCAGTACTTC
TRBJ2-7 TRBV13 . . CASSLAGLLYEQYF TGTGCCAGCAGCTTAGCAGGACTGCTATACGAGCAGTACTTC
TRBJ1-2 TRBV29-1 . . CSVGPGAYGYTF TGCAGCGTTGGCCCAGGGGCCTATGGCTACACCTTC
TRBJ1-2 TRBV25-1 . . CASSRGANYGYTF TGTGCCAGCAGCCGGGGCGCTAACTATGGCTACACCTTC
TRBJ2-5 TRBV20-1 . TRBD2 CSTQRYSGAQETQYF TGCAGTACTCAACGCTATAGCGGGGCTCAAGAGACCCAGTACTTC
TRBJ1-2 TRBV20-1 . TRBD1 CSATLTREGAYGYTF TGCAGTGCTACTCTCACCCGGGAGGGGGCTTATGGCTACACCTTC
TRBJ2-2 TRBV20-1 . TRBD1 CSAKSGQESLYTGELFF TGCAGTGCTAAGAGTGGACAGGAGTCCTTATACACCGGGGAGCTGTTTTTT
TRBJ1-5 TRBV12-3/TRBV12-4 . . CASSPLGSNQPQHF TGTGCCAGCAGTCCACTAGGGAGCAATCAGCCCCAGCATTTT
TRBJ1-1 TRBV7-3 . TRBD1 CASSSGQGLAEAFF TGTGCCAGCAGCTCGGGACAGGGGCTGGCTGAAGCTTTCTTT
TRBJ2-7 TRBV2 once TRBD2 CASCPGLAGYEQYF TGTGCCAGCTGTCCGGGACTAGCGGGATACGAGCAGTACTTC
TRBJ2-3 TRBV29-1 . . CSVEDRGRLTDTQYF TGCAGCGTTGAAGATCGGGGCCGACTCACAGATACGCAGTATTTT
TRBJ1-1 TRBV20-1 . . CSASRAAGTEAFF TGCAGTGCCTCCCGGGCCGCGGGCACTGAAGCTTTCTTT
TRBJ2-6 TRBV12-3/TRBV12-4 . . CASSAVRSGANVLTF TGTGCCAGCAGTGCGGTGCGCTCTGGGGCCAACGTCCTGACTTTC
TRBJ2-2 TRBV15 . . CATRGDLLRTGELFF TGTGCCACCAGAGGGGACCTCCTAAGGACCGGGGAGCTGTTTTTT
TRBJ1-1 TRBV20-1 . . CSARFSTRNIFF TGCAGTGCTAGATTTTCGACCCGTAACATTTTCTTT